The next 15 T cell receptor beta chains were all read from a single sample in a study of regulatory and conventional T cells in RAG deficiency. Sequenced by immunoSEQ multiplex PCR; TCRdb stores in-frame clones only, minus some. The table records 29,000 or so clones, about 95% of them present only once. Blood CD4+ CD25-low CD127-high conventional T cells supplied the genomic DNA template. In addition, the sample was reused for a study of regulatory T cells. From that paper: The PCR used 52 TRBV and 13 TRBJ primers.

Sequencing was carried out using CD25- CD4+ T cells sorted from blood. The receptor set was obtained from a human donor in good health.

The chain links TRBV5-4 to TRBJ2-2, with 7 nucleotides matching TRBD1. Trimming at V came to 4 bases and at J to 5 bases, leaving 11 bases not matched to a gene. CDR1 SGHNT and CDR2 YYREEE come from the germline V gene (reference sequence). The CDR3 runs to 16 residues. The CDR3 is CASSIPRQGWTGELFF. The CDR3 DNA reads as TGTGCCAGCAGCATCCCAAGACAGGGATGGACCGGGGAGCTGTTTTTT.

The chain employs TRBV7-2 and TRBJ2-5, with a possible D match to TRBD1 (5 bases). The better agreement between TRBJ2-7 and the DNA end casts doubt on the J call. The CDR3 is made up of 13 amino acids. CDR1 and CDR2 from the germline V gene are SGHTA and FQGNSA. CDR3 sequence reads: CASSLRDRNEQYF. The CDR3 DNA sequence: TGTGCCAGCAGCCTTAGAGACAGAAACGAGCAGTACTTC.

The rearrangement joins TRBV19 to TRBJ1-1; D ambiguous. The germline V gene has CDR1 LNHDA and CDR2 SQIVND (reference sequence). The V and J ends lost 8 bases and 4 bases respectively, with 14 bases between them. This CDR3 region has 13 residues. In DNA, the CDR3 is TGTGCCAGTGGAGCCGGGGTGGGCACTGAAGCTTTCTTT. Translated: CASGAGVGTEAFF.

This chain connects TRBV28 to TRBJ1-5; D unresolved. Germline CDR1 reads MDHEN; CDR2 reads SYDVKM. V gave up 3 bases and J gave up 3 bases, with 6 bases separating them. The CDR3 sequence is 13 residues long. The CDR3 reads CASSFGLNQPQHF. The CDR3 DNA is TGTGCCAGCAGTTTCGGACTCAATCAGCCCCAGCATTTT.

V is TRBV28 and J is TRBJ1-1; 8 nucleotides align to TRBD1. This CDR3 contains 15 residues. V was pared by 8 bases and J by 4 bases, with 12 bases of the junction left unmatched. The germline V gene has CDR1 MDHEN and CDR2 SYDVKM. The CDR3 DNA reads TGTGCCAGCCAAACCGCCCAGGGGGCGCCCACTGAAGCTTTCTTT. The encoded protein is CASQTAQGAPTEAFF.

V usage is TRBV6-1 and J usage is TRBJ2-2; 10 positions match TRBD2. J lost 4 bases, V lost 4 bases, and 6 bases had no gene match. The germline V gene encodes CDR1 MNHNS and CDR2 SASEGT. The CDR3 has 16 residues. The CDR3 coding sequence is TGTGCCAGCAGTGCCCTCCTAGCGGGGGTCACCGGGGAGCTGTTTTTT. Residues: CASSALLAGVTGELFF.

The gene calls are TRBV5-8 and TRBJ2-5; D call uncertain. The CDR3 is 14 amino acids. Trimming took off 0 bases at V and 1 base at J, with 7 bases between the two ends. CDR1 SGHTS and CDR2 YDEGEE come from the germline V gene. DNA for the CDR3: TGTGCCAGCAGCTTGGGGCGGCTCCAAGAGACCCAGTACTTC. This sequence encodes CASSLGRLQETQYF.

Here the CDR3 reads CASSSRDRGLGDGYTF. The CDR3 DNA is TGTGCCAGCAGCTCCCGGGACAGGGGGCTAGGTGATGGCTACACCTTC. The chain combines TRBV5-4 with TRBJ1-2; 12 positions agree with TRBD1. CDR1 and CDR2 (germline): SGHNT, YYREEE (reference sequence). V lost 3 bases to trimming and J lost 6 bases; unmatched junction nucleotides: 9. CDR3 length: 16 residues.

The chain is built from TRBV6-5 and TRBJ1-1; no definite D call. There are 11 residues in the CDR3. V shed 4 bases and J shed 6 bases, with 6 bases lying between them. The V gene's germline CDR1 is MNHEY and CDR2 SVGAGI. CDR3 in amino acids: CASSSRSEAFF. CDR3 DNA sequence: TGTGCCAGCAGTTCACGGTCTGAAGCTTTCTTT.

This clone has a single count. This chain connects TRBV7-8 to TRBJ1-5, with D unclear. The CDR3 totals 14 residues. The germline V gene has CDR1 SGHVS and CDR2 FQNEAQ. V was pared by 5 bases and J by 3 bases, with 11 bases between. The CDR3 DNA is TGTGCCAGCAGCCACGAGCCTGTCAATCAGCCCCAGCATTTT. As protein: CASSHEPVNQPQHF.

J is TRBJ2-2 and V is TRBV18; maybe TRBD1 (6 bases). Trimming left V 6 bases short and J 2 bases short, with 7 bases between. The CDR3 totals 13 residues. Germline assignment: CDR1 KGHSH and CDR2 LQKENI. CDR3 DNA: TGTGCCAGCTCCGGGACAAACACCGGGGAGCTGTTTTTT. It is translated as CASSGTNTGELFF. Filled out from reference TRBV18 and TRBJ2-2, the complete variable domain reads NAGVMQNPRHLVRRRGQEARLRCSPMKGHSHVYWYRQLPEEGLKFMVYLQKENIIDESGMPKERFSAEFPKEGPSILRIQQVVRGDSAAYFCASSGTNTGELFFGEGSRLTVL.

The chain links TRBV6-5 to TRBJ1-2; D call uncertain. Trimming removed 6 bases from V and 3 bases from J, with 11 bases in between. From germline, CDR1 is MNHEY and CDR2 SVGAGI. This CDR3 has 13 amino acids. CDR3 region: CASREQLHYGYTF. CDR3 nucleotide sequence: TGTGCCAGCAGGGAGCAGCTGCACTATGGCTACACCTTC.

About this clone: Germline and junction disagree at one end, which may indicate a read error. Within the sample, other DNA sequences also encode this same CDR3. DNA for the CDR3: TGTGCCAGCAGCCGCAACAGGGTAACCTATAATTCCCCCCTCCACTTT. It codes for CASSRNRVTYNSPLHF. The V gene is TRBV14, the J gene TRBJ1-6; the D gene is possibly TRBD1 (6 bases). Germline loops: CDR1 SGHDN, CDR2 FVKESK. There are 16 residues in the CDR3. The full variable domain, with the rest looked up from reference TRBV14 and TRBJ1-6, is EAGVTQFPSHSVIEKGQTVTLRCDPISGHDNLYWYRRVMGKEIKFLLHFVKESKQDESGMPNNRFLAERTGGTYSTLKVQPAELEDSGVYFCASSRNRVTYNSPLHFGNGTRLTVT.

V gene TRBV7-2 combines with J gene TRBJ1-1; D is unresolved. This CDR3 has 13 residues. V dropped 3 bases and J dropped 10 bases, with 15 bases sitting between them. The germline CDR1 and CDR2 sequences are SGHTA and FQGNSA. CDR3 protein: CASSFPSSLGAFF. In DNA, the CDR3 is TGTGCCAGCAGCTTTCCTAGTTCACTTGGAGCTTTCTTT.

This chain joins TRBV28 and TRBJ1-2; possibly TRBD1 for D (6 bases). Per the germline V gene, CDR1 is MDHEN and CDR2 is SYDVKM. The CDR3 runs 13 residues. V was clipped by 7 bases and J by 4 bases, with 13 bases between them. The CDR3 spells CASTQGTIYGYTF. In nucleotides, the CDR3 is TGTGCCAGCACCCAGGGGACGATCTATGGCTACACCTTC.